The 24 T cell receptor beta chains below come from one sample, sequenced in a study of OX40 agonist ivuxolimab in advanced cancers. Data came from immunoSEQ multiplex PCR; TCRdb stores just in-frame clones and leaves some out. The sample lists tens of thousands of clones; around 80% were seen once. Sample: CD4+ or CD8+ T cells sorted from blood, taken in a trial of the OX40 agonist ivuxolimab. Receptors were obtained from an adult with an advanced solid tumor such as melanoma, head and neck, liver or kidney cancer.

The V and J genes are TRBV4-2 and TRBJ2-3; D may be TRBD2 (6 bases). V lost 0 bases and J lost 2, with 9 bases in between. Germline CDR1 LGHNA, CDR2 YNFKEQ. The CDR3 runs to 15 residues. As DNA, the CDR3 is TGTGCCAGCAGCCAAGATGGGACTCCCACAGATACGCAGTATTTT. It specifies CASSQDGTPTDTQYF.

This chain connects TRBV7-2 to TRBJ2-5; 7 bases line up with TRBD2. This CDR3 has 15 residues. Germline V gene sequence: CDR1 SGHTA, CDR2 FQGNSA. Losses at the gene ends were 5 bases for V and 1 base for J; bases not matched to a gene: 7. DNA of the CDR3: TGTGCCAGCAGCAGAGGCGGGAGATCCCAAGAGACCCAGTACTTC. Its protein is CASSRGGRSQETQYF.

J is TRBJ1-2 and V is TRBV5-1, with a possible D match to TRBD1 (6 bases). V lost 0 bases, J lost 4 bases, and 7 bases lay in between. This CDR3 is 13 amino acids long. The germline V gene has CDR1 SGHRS and CDR2 YFSETQ. CDR3 coding DNA: TGCGCCAGCAGCTTGGAGACAGGCTATGGCTACACCTTC. Protein: CASSLETGYGYTF. The whole variable domain, filled in from reference TRBV5-1 and TRBJ1-2, reads KAGVTQTPRYLIKTRGQQVTLSCSPISGHRSVSWYQQTPGQGLQFLFEYFSETQRNKGNFPGRFSGRQFSNSRSEMNVSTLELGDSALYLCASSLETGYGYTFGSGTRLTVV.

The V and J genes are TRBV10-3 and TRBJ2-5, with TRBD1 as a possible D gene (6 bases). With 3 bases removed from V and 2 bases from J, the gap between germline ends came to 13 bases. Germline lookup yields CDR1 ENHRY and CDR2 SYGVKD. The CDR3 consists of 15 residues. Here the CDR3 reads CAISERQVFQETQYF. CDR3 coding DNA: TGTGCCATCAGTGAAAGACAGGTGTTTCAAGAGACCCAGTACTTC.

This clone was counted only a few times. The chain employs TRBV7-6 and TRBJ2-5, with TRBD2 identical over 11 bases. V was clipped by 5 bases and J by 7 bases; unmatched bases: 6. This CDR3 has 14 residues. The germline V gene has CDR1 SGHVS and CDR2 FNYEAQ. For the CDR3, the DNA is TGTGCCAGCAGCCAACTCCTAGCGGGAGGGACCCAGTACTTC. Amino acid sequence: CASSQLLAGGTQYF.

The rearrangement uses TRBV19 and TRBJ2-5, with D perhaps TRBD2 (5 bases). This CDR3 spans 11 amino acids. Trimming cost V 5 bases and J 4 bases, with 5 bases left between them. CDR1 and CDR2 from the germline V gene are LNHDA and SQIVND (reference sequence). The chain's CDR3 is CASSGGETQYF. The CDR3 bases are TGTGCCAGTAGTGGAGGAGAGACCCAGTACTTC.

The rearrangement joins TRBV5-1 to TRBJ1-6; D not certain. From germline, CDR1 is SGHRS and CDR2 YFSETQ. Deletions cut 4 bases from V and 7 bases from J, with 12 bases between. This CDR3 has 14 amino acids. The CDR3 nucleotides read TGCGCCAGCAGCGTGGGTTCGGGAAATTCACCCCTCCACTTT. Translating gives CASSVGSGNSPLHF. Using reference TRBV5-1 and TRBJ1-6 for the parts outside the CDR3, the full variable domain is KAGVTQTPRYLIKTRGQQVTLSCSPISGHRSVSWYQQTPGQGLQFLFEYFSETQRNKGNFPGRFSGRQFSNSRSEMNVSTLELGDSALYLCASSVGSGNSPLHFGNGTRLTVT.

The chain carries TRBV6-5 and TRBJ2-7, with 8 bases lining up with TRBD1. Unmatched junction bases numbered 5, after V lost 4 bases and J lost 6 bases. The CDR3 runs 13 residues. Germline V gives CDR1 MNHEY, CDR2 SVGAGI. This CDR3 is CASSWDRLAEQYF. CDR3 DNA: TGTGCCAGCAGTTGGGACAGGCTCGCCGAGCAGTACTTC.

The CDR3, as DNA: TGTGCCAGCAGTCCGACAGGGTCCAACGAGCAGTACTTC. Protein sequence: CASSPTGSNEQYF. This chain joins TRBV5-4 and TRBJ2-7; 7 bases line up with TRBD1. J lost 5 bases, V lost 5 bases, and 7 bases had no gene match. From germline, CDR1 is SGHNT and CDR2 YYREEE (reference sequence). CDR3 length equals 13 residues.

This chain joins TRBV7-2 and TRBJ2-3, with D perhaps TRBD1 (5 bases). V was pared by 4 bases and J by 6 bases, with 8 bases between. The CDR3 runs to 12 residues. Germline assignment: CDR1 SGHTA and CDR2 FQGNSA. CDR3: CASSSAGDTQYF. Written as DNA, the CDR3 is TGTGCCAGCAGCTCGGCAGGGGATACGCAGTATTTT.

The chain carries TRBV23-1 and TRBJ2-1, with D hard to call. TRBV23-1 is an ORF, and what it does is uncertain. The CDR3 length is 17 residues. Trimming removed 3 bases from V and 5 bases from J, with 20 bases in between. The CDR3, as DNA: TGCGCCAGCAGTCATAGCTACCGCGACCCCGGCCACAATGAGCAGTTCTTC. As protein: CASSHSYRDPGHNEQFF.

In DNA, the CDR3 is TGCAGCGTTGTGATGACAGCCTACGAGCAGTACTTC. This codes for CSVVMTAYEQYF. This rearrangement joins TRBV29-1 to TRBJ2-7; the D gene is possibly TRBD1 (5 bases). The CDR3 is 12 amino acids. Germline CDR1 is SQVTM and CDR2 is ANQGSEA. V was clipped by 4 bases and J by 2 bases, with 9 bases between them.

CDR3 amino acids: CASSTNRDRGLEQYF. The CDR3 bases are TGCGCCAGCAGCACAAACCGGGACAGGGGCCTCGAGCAGTACTTC. The chain employs TRBV4-1 and TRBJ2-7, with TRBD1 matching over 10 bases. Trimming removed 5 bases from V and 6 bases from J; junction bases left unmatched: 10. The CDR3 runs to 15 residues. The germline gives CDR1 MGHRA, CDR2 YSYEKL.

The genes are TRBV4-2 and TRBJ2-3; TRBD1 matches at 7 bases. CDR3 length: 16 amino acids. The ends lost 6 bases at V and 0 bases at J; junction bases unmatched: 9. Germline-derived CDR1 and CDR2 are LGHNA and YNFKEQ. DNA for the CDR3: TGTGCCAGCAGTCACGGACAGGTCACTAGCACAGATACGCAGTATTTT. This translates into CASSHGQVTSTDTQYF.

This clone has a handful of counts. The gene calls are TRBV5-1 and TRBJ1-2; D remains ambiguous. This CDR3 region has 13 residues. Germline V lookup: CDR1 SGHRS, CDR2 YFSETQ. Trimming took 1 base from V and 1 from J, leaving 5 bases between them. The CDR3, as DNA: TGCGCCAGCAGCTTGTCCCTTAACTATGGCTACACCTTC. Translation gives CASSLSLNYGYTF.

This sequence joins TRBV7-9 and TRBJ1-1; D is undetermined. CDR1 and CDR2 (germline): SEHNR, FQNEAQ (reference sequence). The CDR3 is 13 amino acids. The V end was cut by 1 base, the J end by 2 bases, with 5 bases between. As DNA, the CDR3 is TGTGCCAGCAGCTTAGACAGTAACACTGAAGCTTTCTTT. It codes for CASSLDSNTEAFF.

The V and J genes are TRBV13 and TRBJ2-5; tentatively, D is TRBD1 (5 bases). Germline V gene sequence: CDR1 PRHDT, CDR2 FYEKMQ (reference sequence). Trimming took 3 bases from V and 5 from J, leaving 16 bases between them. The CDR3 runs 15 residues. DNA for the CDR3: TGTGCCAGCAGCTTCAGAGTCAGGGCGGCTGAGACCCAGTACTTC. Protein sequence: CASSFRVRAAETQYF.

This chain connects TRBV6-6 to TRBJ1-5; D call uncertain. Trimming shortened V by 2 bases and J by 4 bases, and 6 bases separated the two germline ends. Germline CDR1 and CDR2: MNHNY and SVGAGI (reference sequence). The CDR3 covers 13 residues. The CDR3 loop reads CASSYGLNQPQHF. For the CDR3, the DNA is TGTGCCAGCAGTTACGGGTTGAATCAGCCCCAGCATTTT.

V is TRBV5-4 and J is TRBJ2-1; D gene uncertain. Germline V lookup: CDR1 SGHNT, CDR2 YYREEE (reference sequence). The V gene lost 1 base and the J gene lost 7 bases, with 12 bases spanning the gap. This CDR3 region has 14 residues. The CDR3 protein is CASSLSQQANEQFF. The CDR3 DNA reads TGTGCCAGCAGCTTGTCCCAGCAAGCTAATGAGCAGTTCTTC.

This clone is medium-sized within its sample. Other DNA sequences from this sample encode an identical CDR3 as well. The chain has TRBV9 and TRBJ2-7; 8 bases match TRBD1. Germline V gene data show CDR1 as SGDLS and CDR2 as YYNGEE. The CDR3 extends over 13 amino acids. Trimming at V came to 3 bases and at J to 4 bases, leaving 3 bases not matched to a gene. CDR3 in amino acids: CASSGQGAYEQYF. The DNA of the CDR3 is TGTGCCAGCAGCGGCCAGGGGGCTTACGAGCAGTACTTC.

The CDR3 sequence: CASSRMNTGELFF. The CDR3 DNA is TGTGCCAGCAGCAGGATGAACACCGGGGAGCTGTTTTTT. This chain uses TRBV5-7 with TRBJ2-2; D call uncertain. TRBV5-7 has ORF status, its function being uncertain. Trimming stripped 4 bases from V and 1 base from J, with 5 bases between. CDR3 length: 13 residues.

J is TRBJ1-3 and V is TRBV11-2; 8 bases are shared with TRBD1. The J segment lost 0 bases and the V segment lost 5 bases, leaving 6 bases of the junction unmatched. This CDR3 is built from 16 residues. The V gene's germline CDR1 is SGHAT and CDR2 FQNNGV. The CDR3 DNA is TGTGCCAGCAGCCCCCGGGACAGGAGCTCTGGAAACACCATATATTTT. Protein product: CASSPRDRSSGNTIYF.

This clone was observed a single time. The chain couples TRBV5-1 to TRBJ2-2; D may be TRBD1 or TRBD2 (8 bases each). The CDR3 is 17 amino acids. CDR1 and CDR2 (germline): SGHRS, YFSETQ. Trimming removed 7 bases at V and 0 bases at J, with 19 bases between. The DNA of the CDR3 is TGCGCCAGCCGGACAGGGATTAGCGGGGCGAACACCGGGGAGCTGTTTTTT. Protein product: CASRTGISGANTGELFF.

The chain is built from TRBV21-1 and TRBJ1-2; the table's D call, TRBD1, was not checked against the DNA. TRBV21-1 has pseudogene status. The CDR3 loop spans 16 amino acids. The CDR3 loop is CASSKFGGQGDYGYTF. The CDR3, as DNA: TGTGCCAGCAGCAAATTTGGGGGACAGGGAGACTATGGCTACACCTTC.